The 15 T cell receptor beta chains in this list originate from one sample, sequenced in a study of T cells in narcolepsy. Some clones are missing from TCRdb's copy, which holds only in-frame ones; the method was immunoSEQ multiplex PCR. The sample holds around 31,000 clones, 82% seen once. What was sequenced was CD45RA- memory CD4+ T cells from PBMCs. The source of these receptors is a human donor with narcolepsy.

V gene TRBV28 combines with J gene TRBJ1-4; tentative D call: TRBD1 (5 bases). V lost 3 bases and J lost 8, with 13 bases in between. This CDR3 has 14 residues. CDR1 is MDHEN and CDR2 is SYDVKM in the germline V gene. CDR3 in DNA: TGTGCCAGCAGTTTGTGGGGGGATTGGGAAAAACTGTTTTTT. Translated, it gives CASSLWGDWEKLFF. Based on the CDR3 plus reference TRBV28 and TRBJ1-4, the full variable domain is DVKVTQSSRYLVKRTGEKVFLECVQDMDHENMFWYRQDPGLGLRLIYFSYDVKMKEKGDIPEGYSVSREKKERFSLILESASTNQTSMYLCASSLWGDWEKLFFGSGTQLSVL.

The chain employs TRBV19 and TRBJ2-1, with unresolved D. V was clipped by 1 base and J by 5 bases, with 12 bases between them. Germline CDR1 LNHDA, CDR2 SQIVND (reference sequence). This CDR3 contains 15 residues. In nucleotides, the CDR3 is TGTGCCAGTAGTATAGTCCCGAAGTCCCACAATGAGCAGTTCTTC. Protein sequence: CASSIVPKSHNEQFF. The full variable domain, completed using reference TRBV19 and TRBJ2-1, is DGGITQSPKYLFRKEGQNVTLSCEQNLNHDAMYWYRQDPGQGLRLIYYSQIVNDFQKGDIAEGYSVSREKKESFPLTVTSAQKNPTAFYLCASSIVPKSHNEQFFGPGTRLTVL.

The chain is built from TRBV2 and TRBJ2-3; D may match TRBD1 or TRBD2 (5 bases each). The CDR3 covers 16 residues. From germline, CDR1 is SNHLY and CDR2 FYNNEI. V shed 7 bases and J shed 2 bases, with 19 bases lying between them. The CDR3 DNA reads TGTGCCAGCATCCAACCCATCCCGGGACCCACAGATACGCAGTATTTT. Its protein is CASIQPIPGPTDTQYF.

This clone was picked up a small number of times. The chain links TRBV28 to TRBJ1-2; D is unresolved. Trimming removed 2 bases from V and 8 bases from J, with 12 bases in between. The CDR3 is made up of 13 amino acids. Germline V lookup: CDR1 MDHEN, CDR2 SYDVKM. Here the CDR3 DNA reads TGTGCCAGCAGTTTAAGTGAATCTAGGGGCTACACCTTC. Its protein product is CASSLSESRGYTF.

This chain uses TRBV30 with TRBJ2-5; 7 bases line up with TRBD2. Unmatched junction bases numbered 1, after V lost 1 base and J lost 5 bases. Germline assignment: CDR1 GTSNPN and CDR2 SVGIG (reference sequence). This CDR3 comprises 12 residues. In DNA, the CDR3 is TGTGCCTGGAGTGCCGGGGGGGAGACCCAGTACTTC. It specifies CAWSAGGETQYF. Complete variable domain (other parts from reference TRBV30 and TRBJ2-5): SQTIHQWPATLVQPVGSPLSLECTVEGTSNPNLYWYRQAAGRGLQLLFYSVGIGQISSEVPQNLSASRPQDRQFILSSKKLLLSDSGFYLCAWSAGGETQYFGPGTRLLVL.

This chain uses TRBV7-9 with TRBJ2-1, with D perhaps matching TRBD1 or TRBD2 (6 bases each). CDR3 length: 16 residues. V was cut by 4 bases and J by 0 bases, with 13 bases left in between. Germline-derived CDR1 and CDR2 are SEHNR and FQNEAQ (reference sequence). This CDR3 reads CASSSGGSSSYNEQFF. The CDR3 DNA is TGTGCCAGCAGCTCCGGGGGCTCGAGCTCCTACAATGAGCAGTTCTTC.

The CDR3 region has the DNA TGTGCCAGCGGAGTGAGCGGGAGACAATCAGATACGCAGTATTTT. It is translated as CASGVSGRQSDTQYF. The gene calls are TRBV27 and TRBJ2-3, with 8 positions matching TRBD2. Losses at the gene ends were 8 bases for V and 4 bases for J; bases not matched to a gene: 11. This CDR3 has 15 amino acids. Germline V gene sequence: CDR1 MNHEY, CDR2 SMNVEV (reference sequence).

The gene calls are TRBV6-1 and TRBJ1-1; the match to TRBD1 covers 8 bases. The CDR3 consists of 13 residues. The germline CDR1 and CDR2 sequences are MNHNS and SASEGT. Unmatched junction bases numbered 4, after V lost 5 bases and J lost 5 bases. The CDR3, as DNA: TGTGCCAGCAGTTCACAGGGGGGTACTGAAGCTTTCTTT. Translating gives CASSSQGGTEAFF.

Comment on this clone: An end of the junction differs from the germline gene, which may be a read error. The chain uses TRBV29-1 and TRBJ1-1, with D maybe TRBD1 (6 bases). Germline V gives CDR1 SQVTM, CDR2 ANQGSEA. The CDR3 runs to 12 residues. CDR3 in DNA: TGCGGCGCCGGACAGCAGAACACTGAAGCCTTCTTT. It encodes CGAGQQNTEAFF. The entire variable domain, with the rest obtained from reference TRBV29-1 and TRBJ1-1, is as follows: SAVISQKPSRDICQRGTSLTIQCQVDSQVTMMFWYRQQPGQSLTLIATANQGSEATYESGFVIDKFPISRPNLTFSTLTVSNMSPEDSSIYLCGAGQQNTEAFFGQGTRLTVV.

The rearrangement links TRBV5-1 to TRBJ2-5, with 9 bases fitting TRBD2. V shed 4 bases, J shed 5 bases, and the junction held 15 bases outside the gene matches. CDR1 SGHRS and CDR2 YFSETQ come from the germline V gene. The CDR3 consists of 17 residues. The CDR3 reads CASSPRLAGGPTETQYF. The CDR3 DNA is TGCGCCAGCAGCCCTAGGTTGGCGGGGGGGCCGACGGAGACCCAGTACTTC. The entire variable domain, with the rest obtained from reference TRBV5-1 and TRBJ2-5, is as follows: KAGVTQTPRYLIKTRGQQVTLSCSPISGHRSVSWYQQTPGQGLQFLFEYFSETQRNKGNFPGRFSGRQFSNSRSEMNVSTLELGDSALYLCASSPRLAGGPTETQYFGPGTRLLVL.

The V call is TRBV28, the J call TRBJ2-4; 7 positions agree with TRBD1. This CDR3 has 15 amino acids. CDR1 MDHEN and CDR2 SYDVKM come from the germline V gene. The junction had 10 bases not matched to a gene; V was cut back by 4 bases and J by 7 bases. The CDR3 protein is CASSSGTVVRNIQYF. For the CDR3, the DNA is TGTGCCAGCAGTTCCGGGACAGTAGTCCGGAACATTCAGTACTTC.

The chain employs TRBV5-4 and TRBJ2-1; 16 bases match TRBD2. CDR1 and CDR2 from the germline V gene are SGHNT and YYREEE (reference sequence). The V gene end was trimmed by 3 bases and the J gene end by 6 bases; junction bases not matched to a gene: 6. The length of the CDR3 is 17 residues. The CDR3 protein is CASSSGTSGRALNEQFF. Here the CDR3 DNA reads TGTGCCAGCAGCTCTGGGACTAGCGGGAGGGCCCTCAATGAGCAGTTCTTC.

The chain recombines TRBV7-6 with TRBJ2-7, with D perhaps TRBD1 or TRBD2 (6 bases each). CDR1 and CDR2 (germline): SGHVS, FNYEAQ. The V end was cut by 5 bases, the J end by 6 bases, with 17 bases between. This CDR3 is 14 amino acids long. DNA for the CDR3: TGTGCCAGCAGCCAGAGTTGGGGGGCGAGCGAGCAGTACTTC. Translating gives CASSQSWGASEQYF.

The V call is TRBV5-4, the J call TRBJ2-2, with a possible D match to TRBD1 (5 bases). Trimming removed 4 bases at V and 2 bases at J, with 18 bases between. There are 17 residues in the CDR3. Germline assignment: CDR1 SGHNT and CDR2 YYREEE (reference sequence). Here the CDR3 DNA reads TGTGCCAGCAGCGATCCGAAGGGGTCCGGAAACACCGGGGAGCTGTTTTTT. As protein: CASSDPKGSGNTGELFF.

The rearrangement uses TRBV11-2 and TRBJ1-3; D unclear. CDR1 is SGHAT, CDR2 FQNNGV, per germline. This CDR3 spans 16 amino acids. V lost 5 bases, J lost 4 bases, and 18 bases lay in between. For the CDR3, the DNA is TGTGCCAGCAGCCCTCGGACCGCGGGAAGAGGAAACACCATATATTTT. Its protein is CASSPRTAGRGNTIYF.